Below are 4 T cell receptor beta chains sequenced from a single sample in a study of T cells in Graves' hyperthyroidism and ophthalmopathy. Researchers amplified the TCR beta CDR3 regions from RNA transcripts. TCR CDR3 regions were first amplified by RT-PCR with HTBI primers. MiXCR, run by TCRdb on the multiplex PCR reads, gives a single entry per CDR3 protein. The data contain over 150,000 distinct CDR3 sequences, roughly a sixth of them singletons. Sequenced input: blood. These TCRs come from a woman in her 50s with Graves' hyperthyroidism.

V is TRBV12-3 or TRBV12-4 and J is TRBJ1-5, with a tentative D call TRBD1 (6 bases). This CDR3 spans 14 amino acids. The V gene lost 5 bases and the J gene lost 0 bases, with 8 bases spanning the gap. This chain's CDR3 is CASSTGYSNQPQHF. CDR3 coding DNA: TGTGCCAGCAGTACAGGGTATAGCAATCAGCCCCAGCATTTT.

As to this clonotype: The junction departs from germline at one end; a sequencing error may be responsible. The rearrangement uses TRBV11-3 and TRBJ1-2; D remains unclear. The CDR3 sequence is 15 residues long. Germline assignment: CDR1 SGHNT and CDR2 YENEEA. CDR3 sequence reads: CASSPDPTTNYGYTF. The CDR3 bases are TGCGCCAGCAGCCCCGACCCTACTACTAACTATGGCTACACCTTC.

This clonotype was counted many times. As DNA, the CDR3 is TGTGCCAGCAGTGAAGTCACTACTGCGCAGTATTTT. Its protein is CASSEVTTAQYF. The chain joins TRBV6-1 to TRBJ2-3; D unclear. In germline, CDR1 is MNHNS, CDR2 SASEGT. V was shortened by 1 base and J by 10 bases, with 9 bases between the two germline ends. The CDR3 length is 12 residues.

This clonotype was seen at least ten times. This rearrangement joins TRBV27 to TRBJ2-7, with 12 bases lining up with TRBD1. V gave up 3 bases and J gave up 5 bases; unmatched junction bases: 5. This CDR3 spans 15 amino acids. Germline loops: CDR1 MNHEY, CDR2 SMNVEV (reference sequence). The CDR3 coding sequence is TGTGCCAGCAGTTTGACCGGGACAGGGGGCCACGAGCAGTACTTC. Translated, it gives CASSLTGTGGHEQYF.